This T cell receptor (beta chain) comes out of a study of blood T cell repertoires in COVID-19. The overall study: The origin of the acute and convalescent COVID-19 samples was the United States, Italy and Spain. Sources were T cells, B-cell-depleted T cells, or PBMCs; the material itself was cDNA or gDNA.

Germline CDR1 reads MDHEN; CDR2 reads SYDVKM. This CDR3 is 15 amino acids long. Unmatched junction bases numbered 8, after V lost 6 bases and J lost 9 bases. Data came from immunoSEQ multiplex PCR; TCRdb stores just in-frame clones and leaves some out. The sample lists around 87,000 clones; about four fifths were seen once. Material: peripheral blood. The J gene is TRBJ2-1, the V gene TRBV28; 13 bases map to TRBD2. The TCR originated in a woman of 80 years or more with acute or convalescent COVID-19. CDR3 sequence: CASSQTSGRAAEQFF. CDR3 DNA: TGTGCCAGCAGCCAAACTAGCGGGAGGGCCGCTGAGCAGTTCTTC.